This T cell receptor (beta chain) was retrieved from a study of blood T cells in healthy people across ages (dated by TCRdb to between 2014 and 2017). Turning to the overall study: Template switching captured roughly one uniquely barcoded TCR beta cDNA molecule per two T cells in model experiments. The donors were split into four age groups: young (average 16 years), middle-aged (nearly 40), aged (more than 60) and long-lived (approximately 80). For two donors (one aged 18 to 30 and one aged 80 or older), the study analyzed two additional independent replicas of 1 million unique cDNA reads from the same blood draw. Donors of different ages were randomly distributed across sequencing lanes to avoid experimental bias. Age-related changes in TCR beta repertoire diversity were measured in the study by deep sequencing normalized with unique cDNA molecular identifiers. The study at large found these results: Estimates of total diversity based on one million sequenced T cells were considered lower bounds and underestimates. Donor CMV infection status was unknown, potentially confounding age-related changes in expanded clonotypes. Observed TCR beta diversity per million T cells fell roughly linearly with age, and a significant reduction was already apparent by age around 40. The long-lived group showed more naive CD4+ T cells, fewer expanded clones and increased TCR diversity than the aged group, suggesting age selection. There was a strong correlation between observed TCR beta diversity and the percentage of naive T cells measured by flow cytometry. Since profiling was done on bulk unsorted PBMCs, naive and antigen-experienced compartments could not be conclusively compared.

The library was generated by 5' RACE. Instrument on record: Illumina HiSeq 2500. A second PCR of roughly 7 to 11 cycles was performed with a sample-barcoded 5' primer and a J-beta primer mix. A unique molecular identifier was introduced onto each TCR beta cDNA molecule by a template-switch 5' adaptor carrying 12 random nucleotides. Each sample yielded at least 2.5 million CDR3-containing paired-end reads. First-strand cDNA was synthesized from all RNA with the Mint cDNA synthesis kit, primed by a TRBC-specific oligonucleotide. After uracil-DNA glycosylase treatment, a first 18-cycle PCR used universal primers M1SS and BC2_uni_R on all cDNA. As for the authors' bioinformatics: For normalization, 1 million high-quality reads, each with a distinct molecular identifier, were randomly selected from each sample. Instead of being binned into consensus sequences, reads that shared molecular identifiers were thrown out. MiTCR, run with a Q25 quality threshold and the strictest error-elimination algorithm, handled CDR3 identification, clonotype clustering and error correction. Lower-bound total TCR beta diversity was estimated with a nonparametric unseen species model using Euler transformation. Through fastp at Q25 and MiXCR, TCRdb rebuilt clones from the public reads, retaining in-frame beta chains. One record per CDR3 amino acid sequence lists the most common genes and DNA. TCRdb's processing, not the authors', yielded these V and J calls. The sample records some 1.7 million distinct CDR3 sequences, over 25% of which are singletons. 6.5% to 8.5% of the sample comes from the top ten.

Deletion took 2 bases off V and 9 bases off J, with a span of 14 bases between the germline ends. CDR1 and CDR2 were assigned from the germline V gene as MDHEN and SYDVKM. The CDR3 goes from the cysteine to the phenylalanine over 13 residues. Just CDR3 DNA is preserved here, 39 bases in frame from base 1. The donors were some 36 Caucasian individuals from Russia, aged 6 to 90 years, who were systemically healthy. Approximately 9.7 milliliters of peripheral blood were drawn from each donor into EDTA-treated Vacutainer tubes. Ficoll-Paque density-gradient centrifugation was used to isolate PBMCs, with at least 6.5 million obtained per sample. Trizol reagent was used to extract total RNA from the PBMCs, yielding at least 5.5 micrograms per sample. Naive CD45RAhigh/CD27high T cell percentages were measured by flow cytometry on a PBMC aliquot from every donor. This clonotype was counted at least ten times. Which antigen it targets is not known. Base qualities are not at hand, and no much larger clone is one base apart.

Here the chain combines TRBV28 and TRBJ2-7, with the D segment possibly TRBD1 or TRBD2, each aligning over 5 bases. Sequencing was carried out using blood. The sequence came from a woman between 25 and 40 years old in good health. The CDR3 protein is CASSLPGPLGQYF. The nucleotides are TGTGCCAGCAGTTTACCGGGACCGCTAGGGCAGTACTTC. With all but the CDR3 taken from the reference TRBV28 and TRBJ2-7 genes, the full variable domain is: DVKVTQSSRYLVKRTGEKVFLECVQDMDHENMFWYRQDPGLGLRLIYFSYDVKMKEKGDIPEGYSVSREKKERFSLILESASTNQTSMYLCASSLPGPLGQYFGPGTRLTVT.